This TCR beta chain was identified during a study of early T cells in non-severe SARS-CoV-2 infection. Study-wide context: Sequencing input comprised bulk RNA from unsorted whole blood; chain pairing was not available. General study findings and limits: A preference for anti-spike CD8 responses marked VDJdb matching, which missed private and CD4 specificities.

Attached unique molecular identifiers marked individual cDNA molecules. TCRdb processed the 5' RACE reads anew with MiXCR; each CDR3 protein has one entry. The sample shows 35,000 to 50,000 distinct CDR3 sequences, about 6% of them seen only once. This clonotype was detected ten times or more. What it binds is unknown. This receptor was taken from an adult who was a healthcare worker with PCR-confirmed SARS-CoV-2 infection or an uninfected control (not recorded which). This specimen consisted of whole blood, obtained at baseline.

CDR3 region: CASSAGRGPYEQYF. Written as DNA, the CDR3 is TGTGCCAGCAGCGCAGGTCGGGGGCCCTACGAGCAGTACTTC. This sequence joins TRBV7-2 and TRBJ2-7; either TRBD1 or TRBD2 may supply D (6 bases each). The length of the CDR3 is 14 residues. Germline loops: CDR1 SGHTA, CDR2 FQGNSA. The V and J ends lost 5 bases and 2 bases respectively, with 13 bases between them.